This T cell receptor (beta chain) derives from a study of naive and memory T cell subsets. V was trimmed by 3 bases and J by 5 bases, leaving 8 bases between them. CDR1 is LGHNA, CDR2 YSLEER, per germline. This CDR3 has 13 amino acids. An oligonucleotide containing a UMI was ligated to the 3' end of TCR cDNA. Four PCR rounds used nested alpha and beta constant region primers plus the SP2 primer. For blood and skin samples, reverse transcription used TCR alpha and beta constant primers. TCRdb re-called the 5' RACE reads through MiXCR, storing one row per CDR3 protein. The sample comprises 48,000 or so distinct CDR3 sequences, over 3.5% of which are singletons, and around 0.8% rests with the top ten. This clonotype was counted between two and nine times.

The chain combines TRBV4-3 with TRBJ2-1; no reliable D call. This sequence was found in a female donor in good health. The CDR3 DNA sequence: TGCGCCAGCAGCCAGGGCAAGGACAATGAGCAGTTCTTC. Amino acid sequence: CASSQGKDNEQFF.